The rows below give T cell receptor beta chains drawn from one sample of a study of T cells after posttransplantation cyclophosphamide. Assay used: immunoSEQ multiplex PCR; TCRdb lists only in-frame clones, some missing. The sample carries some 37,000 clones, around 80% recorded once. The sequences come from CD4+ T cells sorted from blood, collected 1903 days after a stem cell transplant with posttransplant cyclophosphamide. The receptors were gathered from a female patient aged 40-50 years who received an allogeneic stem cell transplant from a related donor, was CMV-positive, and had no GVHD. Some T cells may trace back to the graft donor. CDR3s include the opening cysteine and the closing phenylalanine or tryptophan. D genes are given only for firm matches. Size tells how often a clone was seen (once, few, many) or the class of an expanded clone, and some rows leave it out.

v_gene,d_gene,abundance,len,j_gene,CDR3aa,CDR3nt
TRBV18,-,-,15,TRBJ1-2,CASSPPEVGRGGYTF,TGTGCCAGCTCACCACCGGAGGTAGGGAGAGGAGGCTACACCTTC
TRBV6-4,-,-,11,TRBJ2-7,CASGQRYEQYF,TGTGCCAGCGGGCAGCGGTACGAGCAGTACTTC
TRBV18,TRBD2,-,16,TRBJ2-3,CASSPELAGPTDTQYF,TGTGCCAGCTCACCGGAACTAGCGGGGCCAACAGATACGCAGTATTTT
TRBV4-3,-,-,15,TRBJ1-1,CASSQPKRQPTEAFF,TGCGCCAGCAGCCAACCAAAACGACAGCCCACTGAAGCTTTCTTT
TRBV11-1,-,once,15,TRBJ1-6,CASRGDLGYNSPLHF,TGTGCCAGCAGGGGAGACTTGGGGTATAATTCACCCCTCCACTTT
TRBV20-1,-,-,11,TRBJ2-5,CSASLQETQYF,TGCAGTGCGAGTTTACAAGAGACCCAGTACTTC
TRBV5-1,TRBD1,few,16,TRBJ1-1,CASSRGTGRGNTEAFF,TGCGCCAGCAGCCGCGGGACAGGGCGTGGGAACACTGAAGCTTTCTTT
TRBV5-1,TRBD1,once,13,TRBJ1-2,CASSFGTGGGYTF,TGCGCCAGCAGCTTTGGGACAGGTGGTGGCTACACCTTC
TRBV19,-,few,15,TRBJ1-6,CASTPGQGGNSPLHF,TGTGCCAGTACCCCCGGGCAGGGAGGTAATTCACCCCTCCACTTT
TRBV4-3,-,-,15,TRBJ1-5,CASSQGGAGNQPQHF,TGCGCCAGCAGCCAGGGGGGAGCGGGCAATCAGCCCCAGCATTTT
TRBV5-4,-,-,16,TRBJ1-2,CASSLGTAATNYGYTF,TGTGCCAGCAGCTTGGGGACAGCCGCAACTAACTATGGCTACACCTTC
TRBV6-5,TRBD1,once,14,TRBJ1-3,CASRPDRAGNTIYF,TGTGCCAGCAGACCGGACAGGGCGGGAAACACCATATATTTT
TRBV15,-,-,16,TRBJ1-6,CATPPGLISYNSPLHF,TGTGCCACCCCCCCGGGACTGATCTCCTATAATTCACCCCTCCACTTT
TRBV7-6,-,-,15,TRBJ2-2,CASSPGQINTGELFF,TGTGCCAGCAGCCCTGGACAGATCAACACCGGGGAGCTGTTTTTT
TRBV12-2,-,-,15,TRBJ1-1,CASRLFGTGDTEAFF,TGTGCAAGTCGCTTATTCGGGACAGGGGACACTGAAGCTTTCTTT
TRBV15,TRBD2,-,18,TRBJ2-3,CATSREALLAGVTDTQYF,TGTGCCACCAGCAGAGAGGCCCTACTAGCGGGGGTCACAGATACGCAGTATTTT
TRBV6-5,TRBD2,-,15,TRBJ2-6,CASSSAGLGANVLTF,TGTGCCAGCAGCTCAGCGGGGTTGGGGGCCAACGTCCTGACTTTC
TRBV7-2,-,-,14,TRBJ2-7,CASSVGGQGLEQYF,TGTGCCAGCAGCGTGGGCGGTCAGGGGCTGGAGCAGTACTTC
TRBV9,-,-,16,TRBJ2-5,CASSVGTGLSAETQYF,TGTGCCAGCAGCGTAGGTACGGGACTCTCCGCGGAGACCCAGTACTTC
TRBV11-3,-,-,16,TRBJ2-7,CASSLGRPGQAGEQYF,TGTGCCAGCAGCTTAGGGAGGCCAGGCCAGGCTGGAGAGCAGTACTTC
TRBV18,TRBD2,-,15,TRBJ2-7,CASSPRTSGAYEQYF,TGTGCCAGCTCACCACGGACTAGCGGGGCCTACGAGCAGTACTTC
TRBV28,TRBD1,-,21,TRBJ1-5,CASSPRQGALAESYSNQPQHF,TGTGCCAGCAGTCCTCGACAGGGGGCCCTAGCGGAGAGTTATAGCAATCAGCCCCAGCATTTT
TRBV18,TRBD2,once,17,TRBJ2-6,CASSRGGGARGANVLTF,TGTGCCAGCTCACGTGGCGGGGGGGCGCGAGGGGCCAACGTCCTGACTTTC
TRBV28,TRBD1,once,16,TRBJ1-2,CASRGWDRVPNYGYTF,TGTGCCAGCAGGGGCTGGGACAGGGTACCCAACTATGGCTACACCTTC
TRBV7-2,TRBD1,few,15,TRBJ2-5,CASSLRQGAQETQYF,TGTGCCAGCAGCTTACGCCAGGGGGCCCAAGAGACCCAGTACTTC
TRBV28,-,-,14,TRBJ1-1,CASSPQGGGTEAFF,TGTGCCAGCAGTCCACAGGGAGGGGGCACTGAAGCTTTCTTT
TRBV6-1,-,-,13,TRBJ1-2,CASSENRSYGYTF,TGTGCCAGCAGTGAAAACAGGTCGTATGGCTACACCTTC
TRBV5-6,TRBD1,-,16,TRBJ2-5,CASSLLPGTVKETQYF,TGTGCCAGCAGCTTACTGCCAGGGACAGTGAAAGAGACCCAGTACTTC
TRBV11-2,-,-,11,TRBJ2-7,CASSYTGEQYF,TGTGCCAGCAGCTATACGGGAGAGCAGTACTTC
TRBV6-8,TRBD2,-,17,TRBJ2-2,CASSCPRTSGYTGELFF,TGTGCCAGCAGTTGCCCGCGGACTAGCGGGTACACCGGGGAGCTGTTTTTT
TRBV4-1,-,-,14,TRBJ1-1,CASSHGGLNTEAFF,TGCGCCAGCAGCCACGGGGGACTGAACACTGAAGCTTTCTTT
TRBV2,TRBD1,-,15,TRBJ1-2,CASSLEGARGYGYTF,TGTGCCAGCAGTTTAGAGGGGGCGCGAGGCTATGGCTACACCTTC
TRBV6-5,-,-,14,TRBJ1-2,CASSASQGTHGYTF,TGTGCCAGCAGTGCCTCACAGGGTACGCATGGCTACACCTTC
TRBV19,TRBD1,few,13,TRBJ2-5,CASSPGQGAAQYF,TGTGCCAGTAGTCCAGGACAGGGGGCGGCCCAGTACTTC
TRBV28,-,-,14,TRBJ2-7,CASTRGGSFYEQYF,TGTGCCAGCACCCGTGGAGGGTCCTTCTACGAGCAGTACTTC
TRBV27,-,-,15,TRBJ2-5,CASSLSPLREETQYF,TGTGCCAGCAGTTTATCGCCCCTCAGGGAAGAGACCCAGTACTTC
TRBV6-5,TRBD1,few,15,TRBJ1-6,CASSRTGGYNSPLHF,TGTGCCAGCAGCCGCACAGGGGGTTATAATTCACCCCTCCACTTT
TRBV7-2,TRBD1,few,14,TRBJ1-3,CASSLRQGAYTIYF,TGTGCCAGCAGCTTAAGGCAGGGGGCCTACACCATATATTTT
TRBV5-5,-,-,13,TRBJ2-2,CASSPGYTGELFF,TGTGCCAGCAGCCCGGGGTACACCGGGGAGCTGTTTTTT
TRBV21-1,-,-,15,TRBJ2-1,CASSKMGRGYNEQFF,TGTGCCAGCAGCAAAATGGGCAGGGGTTACAATGAGCAGTTCTTC
TRBV7-9,-,-,11,TRBJ1-1,CASSSLQEAFF,TGTGCCAGCAGTTCTTTACAGGAAGCTTTCTTT
TRBV2,TRBD2,-,14,TRBJ2-1,CASRWGGTYNEQFF,TGTGCCAGCAGATGGGGGGGGACCTACAATGAGCAGTTCTTC
TRBV18,-,once,14,TRBJ2-2,CASSPRLGGGELFF,TGTGCCAGCTCACCACGTCTGGGAGGCGGGGAGCTGTTTTTT
TRBV5-1,-,-,15,TRBJ1-1,CASSRGVRMNTEAFF,TGCGCCAGCAGCCGGGGGGTCAGGATGAACACTGAAGCTTTCTTT
TRBV18,TRBD1,-,17,TRBJ1-4,CASSPEGQGAGDEKLFF,TGTGCCAGCTCACCCGAAGGACAGGGGGCAGGAGATGAAAAACTGTTTTTT
TRBV7-6,-,-,17,TRBJ2-1,CASTRFRGENSYNEQFF,TGTGCCAGCACCCGCTTTAGGGGCGAGAACTCCTACAATGAGCAGTTCTTC
TRBV7-9,-,few,13,TRBJ1-2,CASREGGVYGYTF,TGTGCCAGCAGGGAGGGGGGGGTCTATGGCTACACCTTC
TRBV7-6,TRBD2,-,16,TRBJ2-1,CASSLGILAAYNEQFF,TGTGCCAGCAGCTTAGGGATTCTAGCGGCTTACAATGAGCAGTTCTTC
TRBV29-1,TRBD1,-,13,TRBJ1-6,CSVQGQYNSPLHF,TGCAGCGTTCAGGGACAGTATAATTCACCCCTCCACTTT
TRBV6-5,-,-,13,TRBJ1-2,CASSQGAAGGYTF,TGTGCCAGCTCTCAAGGGGCGGCGGGAGGCTACACCTTC
TRBV9,TRBD1,few,15,TRBJ1-6,CASSPWDRGLSPLHF,TGTGCCAGCAGCCCGTGGGACAGGGGGCTTTCACCCCTCCACTTT
TRBV12-5,-,-,13,TRBJ2-3,CASGLTVTDTQYF,TGTGCTAGTGGTTTGACAGTCACAGATACGCAGTATTTT
TRBV4-3,-,-,21,TRBJ2-1,CASVSKDRMITSGAGCGEQFF,TGCGCCAGCGTCTCAAAGGACAGGATGATAACTAGCGGAGCGGGCTGTGGTGAGCAGTTCTTC